Shown below are 9 T cell receptor beta chains from a single sample sequenced in a study of shared clonotypes between healthy human individuals. Libraries were prepared by immunoSEQ multiplex PCR; TCRdb keeps only in-frame clonotypes and omits some of them. The sample shows 900,000 to 1,200,000 clones, around 78% of them seen only once. Sample: memory CD4+ T cells from PBMCs. Described subset: CD45RA-negative fraction. These receptors all stem from a man between 18 and 35 years old in good health. Some clones in this sample may be carry-over from other donors' samples.

The chain employs TRBV7-9 and TRBJ2-7; no definite D call. Germline loops: CDR1 SEHNR, CDR2 FQNEAQ (reference sequence). Deletions cut 5 bases from V and 2 bases from J, with 13 bases between. The CDR3 is 14 residues long. CDR3 amino acids: CASSQNTEAYEQYF. Written as DNA, the CDR3 is TGTGCCAGCAGCCAGAATACCGAGGCCTACGAGCAGTACTTC.

The chain employs TRBV7-8 and TRBJ2-5, with 8 bases identical to TRBD2. Germline loops: CDR1 SGHVS, CDR2 FQNEAQ. The CDR3 contains 14 residues. With 5 bases clipped from V and 4 bases from J, the junction kept 6 bases outside the gene matches. The CDR3 DNA reads as TGTGCCAGCAGCCCGGGGGGGGGAGGAGAGACCCAGTACTTC. This codes for CASSPGGGGETQYF.

This clone was seen at least ten times. Different DNA sequences within this sample yield the same CDR3. The genes are TRBV9 and TRBJ2-3; 10 bases line up with TRBD2. J was trimmed by 0 bases and V by 4 bases; bases with no gene match: 5. Germline-derived CDR1 and CDR2 are SGDLS and YYNGEE. This CDR3 is built from 16 residues. CDR3 coding DNA: TGTGCCAGCAGCCCCAGGACTAGCGGTAGCACAGATACGCAGTATTTT. Translation gives CASSPRTSGSTDTQYF.

This rearrangement joins TRBV28 to TRBJ2-5; TRBD2 might be the D (6 bases). Matching the DNA end better, TRBJ2-7 makes the J call doubtful. Per germline, CDR1 MDHEN and CDR2 SYDVKM. The length of the CDR3 is 14 residues. CDR3 nucleotides: TGTGCCAGCAGTCTCCGCGGGGTAGTCTACGAGCAGTACTTC. It specifies CASSLRGVVYEQYF.

The V gene is TRBV7-2, the J gene TRBJ2-1; 12 bases align to TRBD2. V dropped 0 bases and J dropped 5; count of bases not matched to a gene: 8. The CDR3 totals 18 residues. Germline values: CDR1 SGHTA, CDR2 FQGNSA. The CDR3 DNA follows: TGTGCCAGCAGCTTAGCGGCTAGCGGGAGGGCCAAAGACAATGAGCAGTTCTTC. Translation: CASSLAASGRAKDNEQFF.

This chain links TRBV10-3 with TRBJ2-5; 7 bases map to TRBD2. CDR3 length: 15 amino acids. The trim removed 0 bases at V and 2 bases at J, leaving 3 bases unmatched. Germline values: CDR1 ENHRY, CDR2 SYGVKD. CDR3 sequence (DNA): TGTGCCATCAGTGAGTCGGGAGGGTTGCAAGAGACCCAGTACTTC. Protein sequence: CAISESGGLQETQYF.

The chain joins TRBV6-6 to TRBJ1-1; D is undetermined. The CDR3 runs to 14 residues. V was cut by 2 bases and J by 5 bases, with 12 bases left in between. The germline V gene has CDR1 MNHNY and CDR2 SVGAGI (reference sequence). DNA for the CDR3: TGTGCCAGCAGTTACACACAGAGGGAGACTGAAGCTTTCTTT. Protein sequence: CASSYTQRETEAFF.

V is TRBV7-8 and J is TRBJ1-5, with unresolved D. V was clipped by 2 bases and J by 8 bases, with 13 bases between them. Germline CDR1 SGHVS, CDR2 FQNEAQ. CDR3 size: 14 residues. CDR3 loop: CASSLTAEYKPQHF. For the CDR3, the DNA is TGTGCCAGCAGCTTAACGGCGGAGTATAAGCCCCAGCATTTT.

The chain couples TRBV5-1 to TRBJ2-7, with 12 bases identical to TRBD2. The J segment lost 1 base and the V segment lost 4 bases, leaving 6 bases of the junction unmatched. CDR1 SGHRS and CDR2 YFSETQ come from the germline V gene. The length of the CDR3 is 16 residues. The CDR3 DNA follows: TGCGCCAGCAGCCCCCTGACTAGCGGGAGTTCCTACGAGCAGTACTTC. Its translation is CASSPLTSGSSYEQYF.